This TCR beta chain was recovered during a study of cytomegalovirus exposure and HLA in healthy donors. The PCR had 60 Vbeta and 13 Jbeta primers. This table comes from immunoSEQ multiplex PCR, and its TCRdb copy is limited to in-frame clones, with some not included. The sample contains 130,000 or so clones, about 76% of which appear only once. Trimming cost V 5 bases and J 9 bases; bases outside gene matches: 12. The CDR3 is 14 residues long. The germline CDR1 and CDR2 sequences are MGHDK and SYGVNS. The chain combines TRBV25-1 with TRBJ1-1; the match to TRBD1 covers 7 bases. The specimen was PBMCs. The sequence came from a woman aged 40-49 years in good health and CMV-seronegative. As DNA, the CDR3 is TGTGCCAGCAGTTGGACAGGAGACCACATACAAGCTTTCTTT. This translates into CASSWTGDHIQAFF.